The present TCR beta chain was sequenced within a study of shared clonotypes between healthy human individuals. Overall study: The donor pool was made up of two women and three men aged 18 to 49.

Naive CD8 cells, CD45RO-negative and positively selected for CCR7, excluded terminally differentiated effector memory CD45RA+ cells. The V end lost 0 bases, the J end lost 3 bases, and 13 bases lay between the germline ends. The CDR3 contains 16 residues. Germline-derived CDR1 and CDR2 are SGHDT and YYEEEE. Clones were read by immunoSEQ multiplex PCR, and TCRdb kept only the in-frame ones, dropping some. The sample includes about 2 million clones, approximately 95% of them seen just once. This clonotype was sampled from a man between 18 and 29 years old in good health. The sequenced material came from naive CD8+ T cells sorted from blood. The rearrangement joins TRBV5-6 to TRBJ1-5; TRBD1 might be the D (5 bases). As DNA, the CDR3 is TGTGCCAGCAGCTTGGGCCCGGGACGTATCAATCAGCCCCAGCATTTT. Protein sequence: CASSLGPGRINQPQHF.